This T cell receptor beta chain was profiled in a study of early T cells in non-severe SARS-CoV-2 infection. The overall study: Sequencing used unsorted whole-blood bulk RNA, so chains lack pairing.

At least ten counts were recorded for this clonotype. As yet, its antigen is unknown. cDNA molecules, individually, were tagged with unique molecular identifiers. Each CDR3 protein is one row after TCRdb ran MiXCR on the 5' RACE reads. This sample yields 90,000 to 100,000 distinct CDR3 sequences, of which roughly an eighth are seen a single time; under 2.5% belongs to the top ten. The V and J ends lost 2 bases and 3 bases respectively, with 19 bases between them. The germline V gene has CDR1 MNHEY and CDR2 SVGAGI. This CDR3 is 17 amino acids long. The study's findings and limits: Clonotype matching in VDJdb favored anti-spike CD8 responses and did not capture private and CD4 specificities.

The chain links TRBV6-5 to TRBJ2-5; tentatively, D is TRBD2 (5 bases). Sequencing input: whole blood. The source of this sequence is an adult who was a healthcare worker with PCR-confirmed SARS-CoV-2 infection or an uninfected control (not recorded which). CDR3 sequence: CASSYGYDRGLEETQYF. The CDR3 nucleotides are TGTGCCAGCAGTTACGGATACGACCGGGGTCTGGAAGAGACCCAGTACTTC.